Presented here are 18 T cell receptor beta chains from one specimen sequenced in a study of OX40 agonist ivuxolimab in advanced cancers. Repertoires were generated with immunoSEQ multiplex PCR, while TCRdb's copy carries only in-frame clones and drops some. The sample records around 41,000 clones, 70% to 90% being singletons. Sequencing was performed on CD4+ or CD8+ T cells sorted from blood, taken in a trial of the OX40 agonist ivuxolimab. Receptors were obtained from an adult with an advanced solid tumor such as melanoma, head and neck, liver or kidney cancer.

The V gene is TRBV7-9, the J gene TRBJ1-4, with D possibly matching TRBD1 (5 bases). Germline assignment: CDR1 SEHNR and CDR2 FQNEAQ (reference sequence). Trimming left V 5 bases short and J 5 bases short, with 18 bases between. The CDR3 length is 16 residues. CDR3 protein: CASSRGDRGANEKLFF. The CDR3 nucleotides read TGTGCCAGCAGCCGGGGTGATCGAGGGGCGAATGAAAAACTGTTTTTT.

The chain has TRBV5-1 and TRBJ2-3, with 9 nucleotides matching TRBD2. Trimming at V came to 5 bases and at J to 4 bases, leaving 11 bases not matched to a gene. The CDR3 length is 16 residues. Germline V lookup: CDR1 SGHRS, CDR2 YFSETQ. CDR3 DNA sequence: TGCGCCAGCAGACCCCGGGGTAGCGGGAGTGCAGATACGCAGTATTTT. This gives the protein CASRPRGSGSADTQYF.

The chain combines TRBV5-1 with TRBJ1-2; no firm D call. Trimming removed 0 bases at V and 8 bases at J, with 5 bases between. CDR3 size: 11 residues. Per the germline V gene, CDR1 is SGHRS and CDR2 is YFSETQ. The CDR3 DNA is TGCGCCAGCAGCTTGGGGCTAGGCTACACCTTC. Protein sequence: CASSLGLGYTF.

The chain employs TRBV6-6 and TRBJ1-4, with D unresolved. Between the trimmed V and J ends, which lost 6 bases and 5 bases, there was a span of 10 bases. The CDR3 is 13 residues long. Germline CDR1 MNHNY, CDR2 SVGAGI (reference sequence). In DNA form, the CDR3 reads TGTGCCAGCAGAAGAGCTGGGAATGAAAAACTGTTTTTT. Its protein is CASRRAGNEKLFF.

The chain couples TRBV27 to TRBJ1-1; D ambiguous. The CDR3 loop spans 14 amino acids. Germline V gene sequence: CDR1 MNHEY, CDR2 SMNVEV (reference sequence). Trimming shortened V by 1 base and J by 5 bases, and 11 bases separated the two germline ends. CDR3 amino acids: CASSLYFGKTEAFF. The CDR3 DNA sequence: TGTGCCAGCAGTTTATACTTCGGGAAGACTGAAGCTTTCTTT.

The chain links TRBV5-1 to TRBJ1-4, with D perhaps TRBD1 (5 bases). Trimming left V 1 base short and J 0 bases short, with 10 bases between. Germline CDR1 is SGHRS and CDR2 is YFSETQ. This CDR3 is 16 amino acids long. The CDR3 sequence is CASSLLGQTTNEKLFF. CDR3 DNA sequence: TGCGCCAGCAGCTTGTTAGGACAAACAACTAATGAAAAACTGTTTTTT.

V usage is TRBV28 and J usage is TRBJ1-1, with D hard to call. CDR1 is MDHEN, CDR2 SYDVKM, per germline. Trimming pared 6 bases from V and 4 bases from J, leaving 9 bases between. The CDR3 spans 12 residues. CDR3 sequence (DNA): TGTGCCAGCAGACTAGGAACCACTGAAGCTTTCTTT. Its translation is CASRLGTTEAFF.

The chain has TRBV10-1 and TRBJ2-7, with 8 bases identical to TRBD1. Losses at the gene ends were 0 bases for V and 4 bases for J; bases not matched to a gene: 5. CDR1 and CDR2 from the germline V gene are WNHNN and SYGVQD (reference sequence). CDR3 length equals 15 residues. The CDR3 spells CASSESGQGLYEQYF. The DNA for the CDR3 is TGCGCCAGCAGTGAGTCCGGACAGGGACTTTACGAGCAGTACTTC.

The rearrangement links TRBV18 to TRBJ2-5; tentative D call: TRBD1 (6 bases). The DNA end is more similar to TRBJ2-7, so the J call may be wrong. Germline lookup yields CDR1 KGHSH and CDR2 LQKENI. The CDR3 has 12 residues. CDR3 loop: CASSAGQYEQYF. The CDR3 DNA follows: TGTGCCAGCTCAGCTGGACAGTACGAGCAGTACTTC.

This chain joins TRBV7-6 and TRBJ2-7; 10 bases are a match to TRBD1. Trimming took 2 bases from V and 5 from J; bases not matched to a gene: 9. This CDR3 is 16 amino acids long. The germline V gene has CDR1 SGHVS and CDR2 FNYEAQ. Written as DNA, the CDR3 is TGTGCCAGCAGCTTATCCCTCGGGACAGGGGCCAACGAGCAGTACTTC. It codes for CASSLSLGTGANEQYF.

This chain connects TRBV2 to TRBJ1-6; D is perhaps TRBD1 (5 bases). With 7 bases removed from V and 0 bases from J, the gap between germline ends came to 13 bases. Germline V gene data show CDR1 as SNHLY and CDR2 as FYNNEI. The CDR3 runs 16 residues. CDR3 in amino acids: CASKSTAYSYNSPLHF. The CDR3 DNA sequence: TGTGCCAGCAAATCGACAGCTTACTCCTATAATTCACCCCTCCACTTT.

The V and J genes are TRBV15 and TRBJ1-5; weak D call: TRBD1 (5 bases). This CDR3 is built from 13 residues. V lost 7 bases and J lost 7, with 14 bases in between. CDR1 is LNHNV and CDR2 is YYDKDF in the germline V gene (reference sequence). This CDR3 reads CATTQGPHQPQHF. Here the CDR3 DNA reads TGTGCCACCACTCAGGGTCCGCACCAGCCCCAGCATTTT.

The J gene is TRBJ2-5, the V gene TRBV27, with 8 bases matching TRBD2. Looked up from germline, CDR1 is MNHEY and CDR2 is SMNVEV (reference sequence). Unmatched junction bases numbered 3, after V lost 5 bases and J lost 4 bases. This CDR3 spans 13 amino acids. The CDR3 reads CASSRGGLETQYF. The CDR3 nucleotides are TGTGCCAGCAGTCGGGGGGGGCTAGAGACCCAGTACTTC.

The rearrangement uses TRBV5-6 and TRBJ1-1, with D maybe TRBD1 (6 bases). Germline V lookup: CDR1 SGHDT, CDR2 YYEEEE. This CDR3 region has 16 residues. V was pared by 0 bases and J by 10 bases, with 22 bases between. CDR3 sequence: CASSLGAQGPPGGAFF. CDR3 coding DNA: TGTGCCAGCAGCTTGGGGGCACAGGGACCACCCGGGGGAGCTTTCTTT. The variable domain in full, with the rest retrieved from reference TRBV5-6 and TRBJ1-1, is DAGVTQSPTHLIKTRGQQVTLRCSPKSGHDTVSWYQQALGQGPQFIFQYYEEEERQRGNFPDRFSGHQFPNYSSELNVNALLLGDSALYLCASSLGAQGPPGGAFFGQGTRLTVV.

The rearrangement uses TRBV19 and TRBJ2-2, with D hard to call. Between the trimmed V and J ends, which lost 0 bases and 6 bases, there was a span of 11 bases. This CDR3 comprises 15 residues. Germline V gene sequence: CDR1 LNHDA, CDR2 SQIVND (reference sequence). The CDR3 protein is CASSIDRRRAGELFF. CDR3 nucleotides: TGTGCCAGTAGTATAGATAGGAGAAGGGCCGGGGAGCTGTTTTTT.

This chain uses TRBV7-8 with TRBJ2-5; TRBD1 matches 8 bases. The DNA end favors TRBJ2-7, so the J call may be wrong. This CDR3 has 15 residues. The germline CDR1 and CDR2 sequences are SGHVS and FQNEAQ. The CDR3 DNA follows: TGTGCCAGCAGCTTAGGGACAGGGCTCTCCTACGAGCAGTACTTC. It translates to CASSLGTGLSYEQYF.

This rearrangement joins TRBV11-2 to TRBJ2-5; the D is unclear. The CDR3 has 13 residues. V was cut by 4 bases and J by 5 bases, with 11 bases left in between. Per germline, CDR1 SGHAT and CDR2 FQNNGV. The CDR3 sequence: CASSYVPLETQYF. The CDR3 bases are TGTGCCAGCAGCTACGTGCCGTTGGAGACCCAGTACTTC.

This rearrangement joins TRBV6-1 to TRBJ2-2, with TRBD1 matching over 8 bases. V gave up 4 bases and J gave up 1 base; unmatched junction bases: 5. Looked up from germline, CDR1 is MNHNS and CDR2 is SASEGT. The CDR3 is made up of 16 amino acids. The CDR3 here is CASSAQTGVNTGELFF. The CDR3 DNA reads TGTGCCAGCAGTGCCCAGACAGGGGTGAACACCGGGGAGCTGTTTTTT.